This paragraph covers one TCR beta chain sequence. The data are from a study of blood T cell repertoires in COVID-19. Study at large: Material from acute and convalescent COVID-19 was sourced from the United States, Italy and Spain. From T cells, B-cell-depleted T cells, or PBMCs came the material, which was cDNA or gDNA.

Per the study methods: Reference gene primer amplification in the assay estimated nucleated cell counts. Only in-frame clones appear in the TCRdb table, and some are missing; sequencing was by immunoSEQ multiplex PCR. The D gene and trimming were derived from the DNA, and the V and J assignments and clone size from that table. The table includes 150,000 to 200,000 clones, more than 70% detected once. The CDR3 extends over 14 amino acids. V trimming: 4 bases; J trimming: 10 bases; junction bases outside the gene matches: 8. In germline, CDR1 is SGHRS, CDR2 YFSETQ. This chain uses TRBV5-1 with TRBJ1-6; 7 bases fit TRBD1. The sequence was collected from a man in his fifties with active or convalescent COVID-19. The sequenced material came from peripheral blood. In DNA form, the CDR3 reads TGCGCCAGCAGCGAGACAGGGCAAGGCTCACCCCTCCACTTT. This sequence encodes CASSETGQGSPLHF.